This entry describes one TCR beta chain. The antigen is undetermined. The sample is drawn from a study of beta chain features in type 1 diabetes. Looking at the study overall: Across all samples, about 100 million sorted cells were examined.

Expressed TCRB transcripts were sequenced because the entire RNA isolate underwent reverse transcription. Produced via immunoSEQ multiplex PCR; TCRdb's table is partial and in-frame only. The data hold a few hundred thousand clones, with approximately 14% observed a single time. The study's findings and limits: Type 1 diabetes patients had TCRB CDR3s that were shorter (moderately but significantly so) in all four CD4+ subsets. Short templates might get an advantage during PCR, and this would be equal in patients and controls.

Markers CD45RO/CCR7/CD25/CD127/CD95/CD27 served to sort CD4+ naive, central memory, regulatory and stem cell-like memory cells. Material for sequencing was naive CD4+ T cells from blood. The clonotype was recovered from a young man with type 1 diabetes.

As DNA, the CDR3 is TGTGCCAGCAGGAGAGGGGGCGGCACCGGGGAGCTGTTTTTT. Protein product: CASRRGGGTGELFF. The chain uses TRBV7-9 and TRBJ2-2, with TRBD1 identical over 7 bases. CDR3 size: 14 residues. CDR1 is SEHNR and CDR2 is FQNEAQ in the germline V gene (reference sequence). J lost 4 bases, V lost 6 bases, and 5 bases had no gene match.